A selection of T cell receptor beta chains follows, all from one sample in a study of OX40 agonist ivuxolimab in advanced cancers. The table came from immunoSEQ multiplex PCR; TCRdb's copy has only in-frame clones and leaves some out. The repertoire has under 85,000 clones, approximately 83% of them found once; the top ten carry roughly 3%. Sample: CD4+ or CD8+ T cells sorted from blood, taken in a trial of the OX40 agonist ivuxolimab. These receptors were obtained from an adult with an advanced solid tumor such as melanoma, head and neck, liver or kidney cancer. CDR3s include the opening cysteine and the closing phenylalanine or tryptophan. Fields, in order: D gene, V gene, CDR3 length, clone size, J gene, CDR3 DNA, CDR3 protein. The D gene is left open where the match is weak. Clone size is shown for a subset of rows, as once, few, many or a class of expanded clone.

TRBD2	TRBV12-5	20	.	TRBJ2-1	TGTGCTAGTGGTTTGGTTGTTCCGTTAGTTTGGCTAGCGGGGGTTCATGAGCAGTTCTTC	CASGLVVPLVWLAGVHEQFF
.	TRBV7-3	14	.	TRBJ2-2	TGTGCCAGCAGCCAACAGGGAAACACCGGGGAGCTGTTTTTT	CASSQQGNTGELFF
.	TRBV11-1	12	.	TRBJ2-7	TGTGCCAGCAGCCCCCAGGGAAGCGAGCAGTACTTC	CASSPQGSEQYF
.	TRBV6-6	15	.	TRBJ1-1	TGTGCCAGCAGTTACGGGGCGAAACTGAACACTGAAGCTTTCTTT	CASSYGAKLNTEAFF
.	TRBV20-1	11	few	TRBJ1-1	TGCAGTGCTAGCCTCGGGAGGGAAGCTTTCTTT	CSASLGREAFF
TRBD1	TRBV6-5	16	.	TRBJ1-1	TGTGCCAGCAGTTACTCAGAGGGGGCAGGGAACACTGAAGCTTTCTTT	CASSYSEGAGNTEAFF
.	TRBV5-6	14	.	TRBJ1-1	TGTGCCAGCAGCTTGACTGTAACCGGATCAGAAGCTTTCTTT	CASSLTVTGSEAFF
TRBD1	TRBV25-1	14	.	TRBJ1-2	TGTGCCAGCAGTACTGGACAGGGGATAGGTGGCTACACCTTC	CASSTGQGIGGYTF
TRBD1	TRBV9	19	once	TRBJ1-1	TGTGCCAGCAGCGTAGCCGGACAGGGTGTATCATCGTGGAACACTGAAGCTTTCTTT	CASSVAGQGVSSWNTEAFF
.	TRBV7-2	11	.	TRBJ2-7	TGTGCCAGCAGCTTTCGCTACGAGCAGTACTTC	CASSFRYEQYF
TRBD1	TRBV7-2	14	.	TRBJ2-7	TGTGCCAGCAGCCCAGGGACAGGGGGCTTAACGCAGTACTTC	CASSPGTGGLTQYF
.	TRBV27	15	.	TRBJ1-3	TGTGCCAGCAGTCGCGGACATCCCTCTGGAAACACCATATATTTT	CASSRGHPSGNTIYF
.	TRBV2	13	once	TRBJ2-1	TGTGCCAGCAGTAGAAGGAGCCTGTATGAGCAGTTCTTC	CASSRRSLYEQFF
.	TRBV6-5	14	once	TRBJ1-2	TGTGCCAGCAGTCTTAGGACAGCGAACTATGGCTACACCTTC	CASSLRTANYGYTF
.	TRBV7-9	13	.	TRBJ2-1	TGTGCCAGCAGCCTACGCGGGTACAATGAGCAGTTCTTC	CASSLRGYNEQFF
.	TRBV7-3	13	.	TRBJ2-7	TGTGCCAGCAGCTTAATTATCGAGGGCGAGCAGTACTTC	CASSLIIEGEQYF
TRBD1	TRBV19	13	.	TRBJ1-2	TGTGCCAGTAGTATGGGACAGATCTATGGCTACACCTTC	CASSMGQIYGYTF
.	TRBV27	14	once	TRBJ2-4	TGTGCCAGCAGTTTACAGGGGATGGGGAACATTCAGTACTTC	CASSLQGMGNIQYF
.	TRBV5-1	14	.	TRBJ1-2	TGCGCCAGCAGCGGGGGGACGCTGAACTATGGCTACACCTTC	CASSGGTLNYGYTF
.	TRBV30	12	.	TRBJ2-7	TGTGCCTGGAGTAGGGCCTCCTACGAGCAGTACTTC	CAWSRASYEQYF
.	TRBV5-5	14	.	TRBJ1-2	TGTGCCAGCAGCTTGGGGTCCGGGGACGGGGGCTACACCTTC	CASSLGSGDGGYTF
.	TRBV4-1	16	.	TRBJ1-5	TGCGCCAGCAGTGGTCGTTGGGTTCGCAGCAATCAGCCCCAGCATTTT	CASSGRWVRSNQPQHF
.	TRBV7-2	13	once	TRBJ2-7	TGTGCCAGCAGCCAAGCCCTGGGGGCCGAGCAGTACTTC	CASSQALGAEQYF
.	TRBV19	16	once	TRBJ2-2	TGTGCCAGTAGTATATCCAGGAGGGGGACGGCCGGGGAGCTGTTTTTT	CASSISRRGTAGELFF
TRBD2	TRBV7-9	19	.	TRBJ2-1	TGTGCCAGCAGCTTAGGGAAAGGACTAGCGGGAGGGAGCTACAATGAGCAGTTCTTC	CASSLGKGLAGGSYNEQFF
.	TRBV7-3	14	.	TRBJ2-3	TGTGCCAGCAGTTTGACAGGCCTTACAGATACGCAGTATTTT	CASSLTGLTDTQYF
.	TRBV4-2	13	.	TRBJ1-6	TGTGCCAGCAGTCTGGGGTATGAATCCCCCCTCCACTTT	CASSLGYESPLHF
.	TRBV5-1	13	.	TRBJ1-1	TGCGCCAGCAGCTTGGACCTGATGACTGAAGCTTTCTTT	CASSLDLMTEAFF